The entry below gives a single TCR beta chain sequence along with its context. These data come from a study of blood T cell repertoires in COVID-19. The CDR3 consists of 15 residues. V trimming: 3 bases; J trimming: 2 bases; junction bases outside the gene matches: 3. Germline CDR1 is KGHSH and CDR2 is LQKENI. Original analysis: Cell counts per sample came from amplifying reference gene primers. The assay was immunoSEQ multiplex PCR, and TCRdb's table has in-frame clones only and misses some. V, J and clone size derive from that table, while D and trimming were established from the DNA sequence. The repertoire holds roughly 260,000 clones, with approximately 91% as singletons.

This chain links TRBV18 with TRBJ1-1; 10 bases are shared with TRBD1. This clonotype was obtained from a person under 30 with COVID-19, enrolled during active disease. The sequenced sample consisted of peripheral blood. For the CDR3, the DNA is TGTGCCAGCTCACCCGGACAGGGGGGCAACACTGAAGCTTTCTTT. Translating gives CASSPGQGGNTEAFF.